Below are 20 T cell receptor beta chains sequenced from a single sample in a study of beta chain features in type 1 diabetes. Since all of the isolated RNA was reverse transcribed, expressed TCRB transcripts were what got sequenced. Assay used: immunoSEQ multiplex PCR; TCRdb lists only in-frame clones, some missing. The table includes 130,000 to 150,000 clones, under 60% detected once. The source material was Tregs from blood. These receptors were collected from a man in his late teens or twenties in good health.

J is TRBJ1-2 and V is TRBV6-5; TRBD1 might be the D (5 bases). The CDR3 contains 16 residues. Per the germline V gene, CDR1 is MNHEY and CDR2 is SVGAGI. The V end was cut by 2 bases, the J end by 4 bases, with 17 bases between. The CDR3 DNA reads TGTGCCAGCAGTTACAGGGGTTCCAAGGTATCCTATGGCTACACCTTC. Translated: CASSYRGSKVSYGYTF.

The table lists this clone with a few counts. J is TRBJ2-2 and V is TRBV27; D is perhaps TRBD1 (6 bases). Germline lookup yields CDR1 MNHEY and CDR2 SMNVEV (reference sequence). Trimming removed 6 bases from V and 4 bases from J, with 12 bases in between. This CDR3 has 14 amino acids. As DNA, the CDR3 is TGTGCCAGCAGCCTTGGGACAATCACCGGGGAGCTGTTTTTT. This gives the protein CASSLGTITGELFF.

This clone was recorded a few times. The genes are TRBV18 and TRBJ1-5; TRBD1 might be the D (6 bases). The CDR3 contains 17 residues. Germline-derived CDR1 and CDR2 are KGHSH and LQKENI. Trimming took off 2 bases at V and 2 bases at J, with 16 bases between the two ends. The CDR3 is CASSPSWDTGGNQPQHF. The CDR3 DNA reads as TGTGCCAGCTCACCAAGCTGGGACACTGGAGGCAATCAGCCCCAGCATTTT.

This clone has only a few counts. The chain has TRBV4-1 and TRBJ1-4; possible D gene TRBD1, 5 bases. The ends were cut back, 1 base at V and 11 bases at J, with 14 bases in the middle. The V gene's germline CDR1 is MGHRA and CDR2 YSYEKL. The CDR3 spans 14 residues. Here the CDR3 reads CASSQGPGTTKLFF. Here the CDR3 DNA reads TGCGCCAGCAGCCAAGGGCCCGGGACTACCAAACTGTTTTTT.

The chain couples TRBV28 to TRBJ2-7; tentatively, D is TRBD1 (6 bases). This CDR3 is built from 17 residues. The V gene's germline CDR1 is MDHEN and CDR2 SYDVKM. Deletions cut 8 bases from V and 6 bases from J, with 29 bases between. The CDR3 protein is CASQPGQLYLTAREQYF. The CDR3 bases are TGTGCCAGCCAACCGGGACAATTGTACTTAACTGCTCGCGAGCAGTACTTC. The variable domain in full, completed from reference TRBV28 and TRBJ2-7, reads DVKVTQSSRYLVKRTGEKVFLECVQDMDHENMFWYRQDPGLGLRLIYFSYDVKMKEKGDIPEGYSVSREKKERFSLILESASTNQTSMYLCASQPGQLYLTAREQYFGPGTRLTVT.

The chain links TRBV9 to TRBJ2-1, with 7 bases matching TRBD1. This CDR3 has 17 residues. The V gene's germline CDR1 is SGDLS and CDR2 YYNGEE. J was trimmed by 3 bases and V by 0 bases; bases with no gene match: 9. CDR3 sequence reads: CASSVDLQGTGYNEQFF. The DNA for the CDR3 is TGTGCCAGCAGCGTAGATTTACAGGGGACCGGCTACAATGAGCAGTTCTTC. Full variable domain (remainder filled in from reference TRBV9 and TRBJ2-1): DSGVTQTPKHLITATGQRVTLRCSPRSGDLSVYWYQQSLDQGLQFLIQYYNGEERAKGNILERFSAQQFPDLHSELNLSSLELGDSALYFCASSVDLQGTGYNEQFFGPGTRLTVL.

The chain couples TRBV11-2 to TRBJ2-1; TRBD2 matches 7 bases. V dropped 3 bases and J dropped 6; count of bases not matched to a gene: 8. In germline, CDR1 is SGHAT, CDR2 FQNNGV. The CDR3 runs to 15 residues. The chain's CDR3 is CASSFLSGRRNEQFF. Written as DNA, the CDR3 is TGTGCCAGCAGCTTTCTTAGCGGGCGCCGCAATGAGCAGTTCTTC.

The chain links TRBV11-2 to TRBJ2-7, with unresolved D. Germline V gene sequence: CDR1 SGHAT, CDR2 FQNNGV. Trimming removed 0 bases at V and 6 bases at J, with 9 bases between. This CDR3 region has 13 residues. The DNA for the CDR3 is TGTGCCAGCAGCTTAGATCGCGGCGGCGAGCAGTACTTC. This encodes CASSLDRGGEQYF.

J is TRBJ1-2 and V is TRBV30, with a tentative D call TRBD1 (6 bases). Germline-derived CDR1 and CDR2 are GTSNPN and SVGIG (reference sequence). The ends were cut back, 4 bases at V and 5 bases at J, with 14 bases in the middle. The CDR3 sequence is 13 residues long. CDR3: CAWTRGVVYGYTF. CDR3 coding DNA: TGTGCCTGGACCAGGGGAGTTGTTTATGGCTACACCTTC.

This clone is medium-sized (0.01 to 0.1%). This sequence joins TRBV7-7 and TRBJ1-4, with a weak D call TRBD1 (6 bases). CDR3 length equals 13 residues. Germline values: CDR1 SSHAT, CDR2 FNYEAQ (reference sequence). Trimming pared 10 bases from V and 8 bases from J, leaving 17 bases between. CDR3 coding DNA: TGTGCCACCAGGAGGACAGAGGGCGAAAAACTGTTTTTT. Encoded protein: CATRRTEGEKLFF.

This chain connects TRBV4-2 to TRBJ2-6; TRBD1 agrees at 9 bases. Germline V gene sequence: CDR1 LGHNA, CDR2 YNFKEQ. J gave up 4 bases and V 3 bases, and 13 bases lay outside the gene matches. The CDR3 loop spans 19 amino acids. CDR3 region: CASSHQGYRGLTGANVLTF. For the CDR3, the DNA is TGTGCCAGCAGCCACCAAGGGTACAGGGGGCTAACGGGGGCCAACGTCCTGACTTTC.

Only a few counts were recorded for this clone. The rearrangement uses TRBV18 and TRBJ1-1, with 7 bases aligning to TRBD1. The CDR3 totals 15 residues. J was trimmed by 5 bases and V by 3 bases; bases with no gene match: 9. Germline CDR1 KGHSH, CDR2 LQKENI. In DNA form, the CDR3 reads TGTGCCAGCTCACCCGGCCCCACACAGGGGACTGAAGCTTTCTTT. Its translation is CASSPGPTQGTEAFF.

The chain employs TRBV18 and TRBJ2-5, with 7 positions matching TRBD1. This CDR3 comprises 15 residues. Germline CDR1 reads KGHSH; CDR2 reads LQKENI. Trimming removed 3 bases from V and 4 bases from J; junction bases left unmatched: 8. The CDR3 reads CASSPLGQLLETQYF. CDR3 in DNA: TGTGCCAGCTCACCGCTGGGACAGCTCCTAGAGACCCAGTACTTC. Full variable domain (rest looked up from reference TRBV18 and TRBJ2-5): NAGVMQNPRHLVRRRGQEARLRCSPMKGHSHVYWYRQLPEEGLKFMVYLQKENIIDESGMPKERFSAEFPKEGPSILRIQQVVRGDSAAYFCASSPLGQLLETQYFGPGTRLLVL.

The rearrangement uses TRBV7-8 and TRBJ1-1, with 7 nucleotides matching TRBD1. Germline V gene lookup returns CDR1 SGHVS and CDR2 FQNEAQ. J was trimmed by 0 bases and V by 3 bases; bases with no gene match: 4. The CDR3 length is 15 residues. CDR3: CASSFRDSMNTEAFF. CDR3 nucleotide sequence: TGTGCCAGCAGCTTCCGGGACAGTATGAACACTGAAGCTTTCTTT.

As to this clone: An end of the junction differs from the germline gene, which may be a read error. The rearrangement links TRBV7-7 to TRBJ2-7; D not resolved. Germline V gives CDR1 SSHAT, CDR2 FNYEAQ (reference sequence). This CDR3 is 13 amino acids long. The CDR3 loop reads CASSLGSTYEQYF. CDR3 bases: TGTGCTAGCAGCTTGGGCTCAACCTACGAGCAGTACTTC. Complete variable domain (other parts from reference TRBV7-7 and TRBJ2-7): GAGVSQSPRYKVTKRGQDVTLRCDPISSHATLYWYQQALGQGPEFLTYFNYEAQPDKSGLPSDRFSAERPEGSISTLTIQRTEQRDSAMYRCASSLGSTYEQYFGPGTRLTVT.

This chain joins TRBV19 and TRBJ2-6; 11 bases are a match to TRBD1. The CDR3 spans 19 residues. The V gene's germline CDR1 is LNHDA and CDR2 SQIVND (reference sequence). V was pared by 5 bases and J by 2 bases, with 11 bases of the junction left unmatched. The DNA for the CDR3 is TGTGCCAGTAGTGACCACCGGGACAGGGGGATAACTGGGGCCAACGTCCTGACTTTC. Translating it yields CASSDHRDRGITGANVLTF. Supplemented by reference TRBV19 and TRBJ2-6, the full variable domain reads DGGITQSPKYLFRKEGQNVTLSCEQNLNHDAMYWYRQDPGQGLRLIYYSQIVNDFQKGDIAEGYSVSREKKESFPLTVTSAQKNPTAFYLCASSDHRDRGITGANVLTFGAGSRLTVL.

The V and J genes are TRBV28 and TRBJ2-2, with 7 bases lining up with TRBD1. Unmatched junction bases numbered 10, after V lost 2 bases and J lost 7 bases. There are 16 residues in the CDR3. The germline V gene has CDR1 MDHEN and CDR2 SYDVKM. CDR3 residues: CASSLAGTVLHGELFF. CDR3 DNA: TGTGCCAGCAGTTTAGCCGGGACAGTTCTTCACGGGGAGCTGTTTTTT.

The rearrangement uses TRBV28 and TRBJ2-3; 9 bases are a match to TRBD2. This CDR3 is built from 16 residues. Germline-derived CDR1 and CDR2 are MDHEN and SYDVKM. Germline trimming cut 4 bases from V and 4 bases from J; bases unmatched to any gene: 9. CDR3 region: CASSSGTSRGADTQYF. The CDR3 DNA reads TGTGCCAGCAGTTCAGGGACTAGCCGGGGGGCAGATACGCAGTATTTT. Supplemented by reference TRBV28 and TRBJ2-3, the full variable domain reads DVKVTQSSRYLVKRTGEKVFLECVQDMDHENMFWYRQDPGLGLRLIYFSYDVKMKEKGDIPEGYSVSREKKERFSLILESASTNQTSMYLCASSSGTSRGADTQYFGPGTRLTVL.

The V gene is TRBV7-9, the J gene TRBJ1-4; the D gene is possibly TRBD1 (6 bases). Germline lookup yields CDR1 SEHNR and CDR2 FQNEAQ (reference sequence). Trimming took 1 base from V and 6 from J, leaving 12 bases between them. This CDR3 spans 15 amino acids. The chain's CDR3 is CASSLGAGAHEKLFF. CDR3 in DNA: TGTGCCAGCAGCTTAGGGGCAGGGGCCCATGAAAAACTGTTTTTT. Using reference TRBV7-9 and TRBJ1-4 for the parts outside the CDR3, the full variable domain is DTGVSQNPRHKITKRGQNVTFRCDPISEHNRLYWYRQTLGQGPEFLTYFQNEAQLEKSRLLSDRFSAERPKGSFSTLEIQRTEQGDSAMYLCASSLGAGAHEKLFFGSGTQLSVL.

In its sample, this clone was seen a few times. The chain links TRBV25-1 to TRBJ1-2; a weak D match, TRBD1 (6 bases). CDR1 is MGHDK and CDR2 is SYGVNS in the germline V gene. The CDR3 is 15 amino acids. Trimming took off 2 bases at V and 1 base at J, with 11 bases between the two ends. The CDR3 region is CASSEAGANNYGYTF. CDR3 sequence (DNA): TGTGCCAGCAGTGAAGCGGGGGCGAATAACTATGGCTACACCTTC.